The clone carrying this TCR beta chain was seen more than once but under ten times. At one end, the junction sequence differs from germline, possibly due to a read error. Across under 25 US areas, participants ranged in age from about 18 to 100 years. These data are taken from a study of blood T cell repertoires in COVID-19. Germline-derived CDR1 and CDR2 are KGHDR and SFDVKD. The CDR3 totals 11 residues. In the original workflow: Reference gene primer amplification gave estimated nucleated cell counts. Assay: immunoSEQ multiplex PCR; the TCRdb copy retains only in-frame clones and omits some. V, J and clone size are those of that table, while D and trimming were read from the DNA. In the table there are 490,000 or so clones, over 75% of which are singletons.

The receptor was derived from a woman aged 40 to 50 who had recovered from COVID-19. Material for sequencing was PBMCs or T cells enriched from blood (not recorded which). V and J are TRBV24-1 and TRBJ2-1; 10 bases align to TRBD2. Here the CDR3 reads CATSDGLAVIF. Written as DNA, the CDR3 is TGTGCCACCAGTGATGGACTAGCGGTTATCTTC.